This T cell receptor (beta chain) was recorded in a study of identifying expanded T cells in peripheral blood. No infections or other immune events were documented during collection. This clone was observed a single time. The table came from immunoSEQ multiplex PCR; TCRdb's copy has only in-frame clones and leaves some out. The sample lists about 100,000 clones; approximately 90% were seen once. V shed 7 bases and J 2 bases; nucleotides not matched to a gene: 9. The CDR3 has 16 residues. Per germline, CDR1 MDHEN and CDR2 SYDVKM. The V gene is TRBV28, the J gene TRBJ1-4; 8 positions agree with TRBD1. The sample comprised blood. The sequence came from a person between 18 and 75 years old in good health. The CDR3 region has the DNA TGTGCCAGCAACCCGGACAGGGAGTCTACTAATGAAAAACTGTTTTTT. It yields the protein CASNPDRESTNEKLFF. The entire variable domain, with the rest obtained from reference TRBV28 and TRBJ1-4, is as follows: DVKVTQSSRYLVKRTGEKVFLECVQDMDHENMFWYRQDPGLGLRLIYFSYDVKMKEKGDIPEGYSVSREKKERFSLILESASTNQTSMYLCASNPDRESTNEKLFFGSGTQLSVL.